The present entry profiles one T cell receptor (beta chain) with its context. Generated by immunoSEQ multiplex PCR, the TCRdb table keeps only in-frame clones and is missing some. The sample lists 2,500,000 or so clones; more than 90% were seen once. These data are taken from a study of shared clonotypes between healthy human individuals. Germline values: CDR1 SGHRS, CDR2 YFSETQ. CDR3 size: 15 residues. V was cut by 0 bases and J by 4 bases, with 13 bases left in between. The sequence was obtained from a man between 18 and 29 years old in good health. The sample consisted of naive CD4+ T cells sorted from blood. This sample's subset: CD45RA+ positively selected. The chain combines TRBV5-1 with TRBJ1-1; weak D call: TRBD1 (5 bases). The CDR3 DNA sequence: TGCGCCAGCAGCTTGGCCGTAGGGGCGGTCACTGAAGCTTTCTTT. Protein: CASSLAVGAVTEAFF.